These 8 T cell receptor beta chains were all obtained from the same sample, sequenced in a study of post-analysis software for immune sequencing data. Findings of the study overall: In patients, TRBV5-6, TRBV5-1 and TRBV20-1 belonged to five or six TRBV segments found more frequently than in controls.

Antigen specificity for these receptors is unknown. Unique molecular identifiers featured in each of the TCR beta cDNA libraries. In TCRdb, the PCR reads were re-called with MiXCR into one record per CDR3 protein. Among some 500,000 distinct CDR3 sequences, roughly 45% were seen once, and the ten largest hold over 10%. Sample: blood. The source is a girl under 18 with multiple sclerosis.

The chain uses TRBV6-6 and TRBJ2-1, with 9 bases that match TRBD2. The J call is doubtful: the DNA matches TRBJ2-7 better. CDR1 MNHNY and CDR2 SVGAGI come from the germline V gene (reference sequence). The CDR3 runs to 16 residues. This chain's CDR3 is CASSYWAGGSYNEQYF. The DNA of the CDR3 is TGTGCCAGCAGTTACTGGGCGGGAGGGTCCTACAATGAGCAGTACTTC.

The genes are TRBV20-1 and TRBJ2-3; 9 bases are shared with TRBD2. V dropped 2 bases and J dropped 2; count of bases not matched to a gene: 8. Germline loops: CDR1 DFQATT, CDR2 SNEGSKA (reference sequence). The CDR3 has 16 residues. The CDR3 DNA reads TGCAGTGCTAGATTGACTAGCGGACCACTCACAGATACGCAGTATTTT. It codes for CSARLTSGPLTDTQYF.

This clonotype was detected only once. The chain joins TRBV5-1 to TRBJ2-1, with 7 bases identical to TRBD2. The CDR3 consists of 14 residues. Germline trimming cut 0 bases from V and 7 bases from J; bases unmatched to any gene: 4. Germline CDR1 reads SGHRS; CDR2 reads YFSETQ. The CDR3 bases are TGCGCCAGCAGCTTGGGGTCTAGCGGAAATGAGCAGTTCTTC. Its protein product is CASSLGSSGNEQFF. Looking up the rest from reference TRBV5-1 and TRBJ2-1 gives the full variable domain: KAGVTQTPRYLIKTRGQQVTLSCSPISGHRSVSWYQQTPGQGLQFLFEYFSETQRNKGNFPGRFSGRQFSNSRSEMNVSTLELGDSALYLCASSLGSSGNEQFFGPGTRLTVL.

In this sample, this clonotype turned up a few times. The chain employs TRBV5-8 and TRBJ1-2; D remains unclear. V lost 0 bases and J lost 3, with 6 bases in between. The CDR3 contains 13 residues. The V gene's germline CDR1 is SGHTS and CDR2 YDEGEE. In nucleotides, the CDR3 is TGTGCCAGCAGCTTGGGGGTGGACTATGGCTACACCTTC. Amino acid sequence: CASSLGVDYGYTF.

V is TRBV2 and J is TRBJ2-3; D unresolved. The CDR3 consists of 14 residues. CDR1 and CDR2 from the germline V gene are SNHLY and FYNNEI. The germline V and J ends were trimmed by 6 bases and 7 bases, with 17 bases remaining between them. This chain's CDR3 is CASSFRALTYTQYF. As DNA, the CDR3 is TGTGCCAGCAGCTTTCGGGCCCTAACTTATACGCAGTATTTT.

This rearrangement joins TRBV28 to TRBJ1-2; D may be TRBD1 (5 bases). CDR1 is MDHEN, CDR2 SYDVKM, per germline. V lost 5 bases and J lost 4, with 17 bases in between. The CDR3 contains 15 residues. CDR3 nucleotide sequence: TGTGCCAGCAGTCGGGGACCGGGACCCGTCTATGGCTACACCTTC. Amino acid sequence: CASSRGPGPVYGYTF.

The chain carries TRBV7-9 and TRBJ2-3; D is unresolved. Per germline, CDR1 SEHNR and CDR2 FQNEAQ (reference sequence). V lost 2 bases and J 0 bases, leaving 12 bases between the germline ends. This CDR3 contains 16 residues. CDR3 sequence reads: CASSLFETISTDTQYF. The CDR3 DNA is TGTGCCAGCAGCTTATTTGAGACAATAAGCACAGATACGCAGTATTTT.

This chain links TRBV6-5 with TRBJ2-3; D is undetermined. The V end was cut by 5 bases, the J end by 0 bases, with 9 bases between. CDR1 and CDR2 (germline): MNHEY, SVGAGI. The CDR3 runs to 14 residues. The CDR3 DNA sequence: TGTGCCAGCAGTCTCCTTGTTAGCACAGATACGCAGTATTTT. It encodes CASSLLVSTDTQYF.